This note documents a single T cell receptor (beta chain) sequence. Its antigen is not known. The data originate from a study of beta chain features in type 1 diabetes. Researchers reported sorting CD4+ naive, central memory, regulatory and stem cell-like memory cells via CD45RO/CCR7/CD25/CD127/CD95/CD27. Purity of each sorted population was above 95%. Study-level findings and limits: Across all four CD4+ subsets, people with type 1 diabetes showed modestly shorter TCRB CDR3s. Type 1 diabetes patients had VDJ junctions that carried fewer insertions and more deletions.

The whole isolated RNA underwent reverse transcription, so sequencing captured expressed TCRB transcripts. Sequencing used immunoSEQ multiplex PCR; TCRdb keeps in-frame clones, though not all of them. This sample has 150,000 to 200,000 clones, with about 10% found just once. The TCR was taken from a woman aged 25 to 39 with type 1 diabetes. The specimen sequenced was central memory CD4+ T cells from blood.

The DNA for the CDR3 is TGTGCCAGCAGCTTACCCCGACTAGCTCCGAATGAGCAGTTCTTC. Its translation: CASSLPRLAPNEQFF. This chain uses TRBV7-9 with TRBJ2-1; 7 bases map to TRBD2. The J segment lost 7 bases and the V segment lost 2 bases, leaving 8 bases of the junction unmatched. This CDR3 contains 15 residues. Germline loops: CDR1 SEHNR, CDR2 FQNEAQ (reference sequence).